This is a list of T cell receptor beta chains from one sample in a study of human T cells and chemical hapten exposure. From the RACE reads, TCRdb called clonotypes with MiXCR, one entry per CDR3 protein. The sample has 250,000 or so distinct CDR3 sequences; approximately 7.5% are singletons. Sequences were derived from whole blood, sampled in connection with sensitization to the hapten diphenylcyclopropenone (DPC). The receptors stem from a man aged 18 to 30 with alopecia areata. Some clones in this sample may be carry-over from other donors' samples. The CDR3 runs from the conserved cysteine through the conserved F or W. D genes are given only for firm matches. Clone size is given for some rows only: seen once, a few or many times, or a class if the clone is expanded.

clone_size: many
j_call: TRBJ2-3
v_call: TRBV7-9
d_call: NA
cdr3_nt: TGTGCCAGCAGCCTCGACAGGACAGATACGCAGTATTTT
cdr3_aa: CASSLDRTDTQYF

clone_size: many
j_call: TRBJ1-6
v_call: TRBV5-1
d_call: NA
cdr3_nt: TGCGCCAGCAGCAAAGAAAGCTCCTATAATTCACCCCTCCACTTT
cdr3_aa: CASSKESSYNSPLHF

clone_size: many
j_call: TRBJ2-7
v_call: TRBV5-1
d_call: NA
cdr3_nt: TGCGCCAGCACTCCTGGGACTGGGAGCTACGAGCAGTACTTC
cdr3_aa: CASTPGTGSYEQYF

clone_size: many
j_call: TRBJ1-5
v_call: TRBV6-2/TRBV6-3
d_call: NA
cdr3_nt: TGTGCCAGCAGTTACTCCGGCGGGTATCAGCCCCAGCATTTT
cdr3_aa: CASSYSGGYQPQHF

clone_size: few
j_call: TRBJ2-7
v_call: TRBV18
d_call: NA
cdr3_nt: TGTGCCAGCTCACCAGGAACAACCTACGAGCAGTACTTC
cdr3_aa: CASSPGTTYEQYF

clone_size: few
j_call: TRBJ1-5
v_call: TRBV27
d_call: NA
cdr3_nt: TGTGCCAGCAGTTTACTGGGACAAAACTCTCAGCCCCAGCATTTT
cdr3_aa: CASSLLGQNSQPQHF

clone_size: many
j_call: TRBJ2-1
v_call: TRBV9
d_call: TRBD2
cdr3_nt: TGTGCCAGCAGCGTAGGAGGTAGCGGGGGGTTGTTTGGGAATGAGCAGTTCTTC
cdr3_aa: CASSVGGSGGLFGNEQFF

clone_size: NA
j_call: TRBJ2-3
v_call: TRBV27
d_call: NA
cdr3_nt: TGTGCCAGCAGTTTGGTTCTGGGCACAGATACGCAGTATTTT
cdr3_aa: CASSLVLGTDTQYF

clone_size: few
j_call: TRBJ2-7
v_call: TRBV29-1
d_call: NA
cdr3_nt: TGCAGCGTCCCGGCTGAGGGGCCTCTCTCCTACGAGCAGTACTTC
cdr3_aa: CSVPAEGPLSYEQYF

clone_size: NA
j_call: TRBJ2-7
v_call: TRBV7-3
d_call: NA
cdr3_nt: TGTGCCAGCAGCCCTAAAAGGAGGACCGCCAGCTCCTACGAGCAGTACTTC
cdr3_aa: CASSPKRRTASSYEQYF

clone_size: few
j_call: TRBJ1-6
v_call: TRBV7-9
d_call: NA
cdr3_nt: TGTGCCAGCAGCCCACTTAGGACGGGGGAATCACCCCTCCACTTT
cdr3_aa: CASSPLRTGESPLHF

clone_size: few
j_call: TRBJ2-1
v_call: TRBV4-1
d_call: NA
cdr3_nt: TGCGCCAGCAGTAGCAGGGAGAGCTACAATGAGCAGTTCTTC
cdr3_aa: CASSSRESYNEQFF

clone_size: NA
j_call: TRBJ1-1
v_call: TRBV20-1
d_call: NA
cdr3_nt: TGCAGTGCTCGCGAGGGTACAGGGAAGGGGACTGAAGCTTTCTTT
cdr3_aa: CSAREGTGKGTEAFF

clone_size: many
j_call: TRBJ2-1
v_call: TRBV28
d_call: TRBD2
cdr3_nt: TGTGCCAGCAGTTTCGGCGGGGGGGCCGTCAATGAGCAGTTCTTC
cdr3_aa: CASSFGGGAVNEQFF

clone_size: many
j_call: TRBJ2-5
v_call: TRBV28
d_call: NA
cdr3_nt: TGTGCCAGCAGTTTATACCAGGGGCTGTTAGAGACCCAGTACTTC
cdr3_aa: CASSLYQGLLETQYF

clone_size: NA
j_call: TRBJ2-3
v_call: TRBV7-2
d_call: NA
cdr3_nt: TGTGCCAGCAGCTCGAGGATTGATACGCAGTATTTT
cdr3_aa: CASSSRIDTQYF

clone_size: many
j_call: TRBJ1-6
v_call: TRBV7-9
d_call: TRBD1
cdr3_nt: TGTGCCAGCAGCTTAATCGGGGGACAGTTTTTAGATAATTCACCCCTCCACTTT
cdr3_aa: CASSLIGGQFLDNSPLHF

clone_size: NA
j_call: TRBJ1-6
v_call: TRBV7-2
d_call: TRBD1
cdr3_nt: TGTGCCAGCAGATACTCAGGGACAGGGTATAATTCACCCCTCCACTTT
cdr3_aa: CASRYSGTGYNSPLHF

clone_size: NA
j_call: TRBJ2-5
v_call: TRBV6-5
d_call: NA
cdr3_nt: TGTGCCAGCAGTTTTGGCCGACTTGAGACCCAGTACTTC
cdr3_aa: CASSFGRLETQYF

clone_size: NA
j_call: TRBJ1-4
v_call: TRBV7-2
d_call: TRBD1
cdr3_nt: TGTGCCAGCAGCTTCACGGGACAGGGGAGGAGTAATGAAAAACTGTTTTTT
cdr3_aa: CASSFTGQGRSNEKLFF

clone_size: NA
j_call: TRBJ2-2
v_call: TRBV2
d_call: TRBD2
cdr3_nt: TGTGCCAGCAGTGAAGGGGCACCGGGACTAGCCCTCACCGGGGAGCTGTTTTTT
cdr3_aa: CASSEGAPGLALTGELFF

clone_size: NA
j_call: TRBJ1-1
v_call: TRBV29-1
d_call: NA
cdr3_nt: TGCAGCGTGGGGGGAGCGATGAACACTGAAGCTTTCTTT
cdr3_aa: CSVGGAMNTEAFF

clone_size: NA
j_call: TRBJ1-1
v_call: TRBV29-1
d_call: TRBD1
cdr3_nt: TGCAGCGTTATGACAGGGGGGAACACTGAAGCTTTCTTT
cdr3_aa: CSVMTGGNTEAFF

clone_size: few
j_call: TRBJ1-1
v_call: TRBV6-2/TRBV6-3
d_call: NA
cdr3_nt: TGTGCCAGCAGTTTCGACATCGGGACAGAAGCTTTCTTT
cdr3_aa: CASSFDIGTEAFF

clone_size: few
j_call: TRBJ2-5
v_call: TRBV12-3/TRBV12-4
d_call: TRBD1
cdr3_nt: TGTGCCAGCAGCTCGACAGGGTTCCAAGAGACCCAGTACTTC
cdr3_aa: CASSSTGFQETQYF

clone_size: NA
j_call: TRBJ1-1
v_call: TRBV20-1
d_call: TRBD1
cdr3_nt: TGCAGTGCCCGCTATTCAGGGGGCAACACTGAAGCTTTCTTT
cdr3_aa: CSARYSGGNTEAFF

clone_size: many
j_call: TRBJ1-3
v_call: TRBV12-3/TRBV12-4
d_call: NA
cdr3_nt: TGTGCCAGCAGTTTTATAGGCTCTGGAAACACCATATATTTT
cdr3_aa: CASSFIGSGNTIYF

clone_size: NA
j_call: TRBJ2-2
v_call: TRBV5-4
d_call: NA
cdr3_nt: TGTGCCAGCAGCGCGGACCGTACCGGGGAGCTGTTTTTT
cdr3_aa: CASSADRTGELFF

clone_size: many
j_call: TRBJ1-1
v_call: TRBV6-2/TRBV6-3
d_call: TRBD1
cdr3_nt: TGTGCCAGCAGTTCCCCGGGACAGGGGGACACTGAAGCTTTCTTT
cdr3_aa: CASSSPGQGDTEAFF

clone_size: NA
j_call: TRBJ1-4
v_call: TRBV2
d_call: TRBD1
cdr3_nt: TGTGCCATTACCAGTCGACAGGGTTTTAATGAAAAACTGTTTTTT
cdr3_aa: CAITSRQGFNEKLFF

clone_size: NA
j_call: TRBJ2-7
v_call: TRBV28
d_call: NA
cdr3_nt: TGTGCCAGCAATCGACCGGACGCAAACTACGAGCAGTACTTC
cdr3_aa: CASNRPDANYEQYF